Following are 3 T cell receptor beta chains from one sample sequenced in a study of T cell repertoires in cytomegalovirus infection. No antigen is known for these receptors. MiXCR, run by TCRdb on the reads, gives a single entry per CDR3 protein. The sample has about 360,000 distinct CDR3 sequences, just under 35% seen once; the top ten hold roughly 14%. The specimen comprised cultured PBMCs, sampled from culture after CMV antigen stimulation. These receptors originate from a human donor in good health (CMV status not recorded). Some clones in this sample may be carry-over from other donors' samples.

The CDR3 protein is CASSPGLAGMGQEQFF. CDR3 DNA sequence: TGCGCCAGCAGCCCGGGACTAGCGGGGATGGGTCAGGAGCAGTTCTTC. This chain joins TRBV5-1 and TRBJ2-1; TRBD2 agrees at 13 bases. V was clipped by 4 bases and J by 10 bases; unmatched bases: 11. Germline CDR1 reads SGHRS; CDR2 reads YFSETQ. The CDR3 has 16 amino acids.

This clonotype showed up many times. This sequence joins TRBV28 and TRBJ2-3, with TRBD2 matching 12 bases. Germline V gene lookup returns CDR1 MDHEN and CDR2 SYDVKM. The trim removed 2 bases at V and 5 bases at J, leaving 8 bases unmatched. The CDR3 is 17 residues long. The CDR3 DNA reads as TGTGCCAGCAGTTTACCAGGACTAGCGGGACACCAAGATACGCAGTATTTT. Its protein is CASSLPGLAGHQDTQYF.

The gene calls are TRBV5-1 and TRBJ2-1; D is uncertain. V lost 4 bases to trimming and J lost 5 bases, with 10 bases between them. The CDR3 is 13 amino acids. In germline, CDR1 is SGHRS, CDR2 YFSETQ. The CDR3: CASSHRPNNEQFF. The CDR3, as DNA: TGCGCCAGCAGCCACCGGCCCAACAATGAGCAGTTCTTC.